The following is a T cell receptor beta chain sequence with its context. The CDR3 covers 15 residues. The germline V gene encodes CDR1 SNHLY and CDR2 FYNNEI. Trimming removed 0 bases at V and 9 bases at J, with 15 bases between. This entry belongs to a study of OX40 agonist ivuxolimab in advanced cancers. Clones were sequenced by immunoSEQ multiplex PCR, and TCRdb holds only the in-frame ones, with some missing. The top ten clones hold around three fifths of a sample with fewer than 6,000 clones, 60% to 85% of them seen once. The TCR sequence derives from an adult with an advanced solid tumor such as melanoma, head and neck, liver or kidney cancer. Specimen: CD4+ or CD8+ T cells sorted from blood, collected in a trial of the OX40 agonist ivuxolimab. The chain joins TRBV2 to TRBJ1-5; no clear D gene. CDR3 DNA: TGTGCCAGCAGTGAAGCCTTCGGGGTAACGGGGCCCCAGCATTTT. Translating it yields CASSEAFGVTGPQHF.